Below are 16 T cell receptor beta chains sequenced from a single sample in a study of beta chain features in type 1 diabetes. Broader study findings: A moderate, significant TCRB CDR3 shortening appeared in type 1 diabetes across four CD4+ subsets.

These TCRs are of unknown antigen specificity. The isolated RNA, all of it, was reverse transcribed, so expressed TCRB transcripts were what got sequenced. The repertoire was sequenced with immunoSEQ multiplex PCR; TCRdb's copy has only in-frame clones and lacks some. The sample records more than 300,000 clones, 10% to 15% being singletons. The specimen sequenced was naive CD4+ T cells from blood. All receptors derive from a woman under 30 with type 1 diabetes.

This clone was seen only a few times. The CDR3 loop is CASWGLAGGPGEQFF. The CDR3 nucleotides are TGTGCCAGTTGGGGACTAGCGGGAGGGCCCGGTGAGCAGTTCTTC. This chain connects TRBV11-2 to TRBJ2-1, with 16 bases identical to TRBD2. There are 15 residues in the CDR3. In germline, CDR1 is SGHAT, CDR2 FQNNGV. V was clipped by 9 bases and J by 9 bases; unmatched bases: 8.

The V gene is TRBV5-1, the J gene TRBJ2-2; TRBD2 agrees at 9 bases. CDR1 and CDR2 (germline): SGHRS, YFSETQ. With 6 bases clipped from V and 0 bases from J, the junction kept 3 bases outside the gene matches. The CDR3 runs 15 residues. This chain's CDR3 is CASNGLASNTGELFF. CDR3 bases: TGCGCCAGCAATGGACTAGCGTCGAACACCGGGGAGCTGTTTTTT.

The V call is TRBV5-1, the J call TRBJ2-2; D call uncertain. There are 14 residues in the CDR3. V dropped 5 bases and J dropped 0 bases, with 8 bases sitting between them. In germline, CDR1 is SGHRS, CDR2 YFSETQ. The CDR3 DNA is TGCGCCAGCAGTTGGCAGGCGAACACCGGGGAGCTGTTTTTT. Protein sequence: CASSWQANTGELFF.

This clone was observed a few times. V is TRBV19 and J is TRBJ2-5; a possible D gene is TRBD2 (5 bases). Trimming left V 4 bases short and J 5 bases short, with 8 bases between. From germline, CDR1 is LNHDA and CDR2 SQIVND (reference sequence). The CDR3 consists of 12 residues. The CDR3 nucleotides are TGTGCCAGTAGTACAGAGGGCGAGACCCAGTACTTC. Residues: CASSTEGETQYF.

This clone occurred a few times. V and J are TRBV28 and TRBJ2-7; 9 nucleotides align to TRBD2. The CDR3 loop spans 16 amino acids. V gave up 6 bases and J gave up 0 bases; unmatched junction bases: 9. Germline CDR1 is MDHEN and CDR2 is SYDVKM. The CDR3 loop is CASRPSSGTLSYEQYF. CDR3 nucleotide sequence: TGTGCCAGCAGGCCATCTAGCGGGACGCTCTCCTACGAGCAGTACTTC.

The V gene is TRBV4-3, the J gene TRBJ2-1, with D possibly being TRBD2 (5 bases). Germline lookup yields CDR1 LGHNA and CDR2 YSLEER. Trimming removed 0 bases from V and 4 bases from J, with 13 bases in between. The length of the CDR3 is 16 residues. The CDR3 region is CASSQDLVGDYNEQFF. As DNA, the CDR3 is TGCGCCAGCAGCCAAGATCTGGTCGGGGATTACAATGAGCAGTTCTTC.

The rearrangement uses TRBV6-5 and TRBJ2-3, with D tentatively TRBD1 (6 bases). Germline CDR1 and CDR2: MNHEY and SVGAGI. The CDR3 extends over 13 amino acids. V lost 7 bases and J lost 4, with 12 bases in between. The DNA for the CDR3 is TGTGCCAGCAACCATGGACAGTCAGATACGCAGTATTTT. It yields the protein CASNHGQSDTQYF.

This clone has more than one count but fewer than ten. The genes are TRBV25-1 and TRBJ2-5; the D is unclear. The length of the CDR3 is 12 residues. V lost 5 bases, J lost 1 base, and 5 bases lay in between. The germline gives CDR1 MGHDK, CDR2 SYGVNS. The CDR3 DNA sequence: TGTGCCAGCAGTCAGGTCCAAGAGACCCAGTACTTC. As protein: CASSQVQETQYF.

The V gene is TRBV18, the J gene TRBJ1-1, with 9 bases matching TRBD1. In germline, CDR1 is KGHSH, CDR2 LQKENI. The CDR3 loop spans 17 amino acids. V gave up 2 bases and J gave up 1 base; unmatched junction bases: 8. The CDR3 bases are TGTGCCAGCTCACCAGGAGATTGGGACAGGGCGAACACTGAAGCTTTCTTT. Residues: CASSPGDWDRANTEAFF.

The V call is TRBV2, the J call TRBJ2-3, with 10 nucleotides matching TRBD2. The length of the CDR3 is 14 residues. Trimming cost V 7 bases and J 1 base; bases outside gene matches: 2. In germline, CDR1 is SNHLY, CDR2 FYNNEI. The CDR3: CASNLAGGTDTQYF. CDR3 nucleotides: TGTGCCAGCAATCTAGCGGGGGGCACAGATACGCAGTATTTT. Based on the CDR3 plus reference TRBV2 and TRBJ2-3, the full variable domain is EPEVTQTPSHQVTQMGQEVILRCVPISNHLYFYWYRQILGQKVEFLVSFYNNEISEKSEIFDDQFSVERPDGSNFTLKIRSTKLEDSAMYFCASNLAGGTDTQYFGPGTRLTVL.

CDR3 bases: TGTGCCAGCAGTGAATTCGGGGGGAGGAGGGCTTTCTTT. This encodes CASSEFGGRRAFF. J is TRBJ1-1 and V is TRBV25-1, with D perhaps matching TRBD1 (5 bases). Between the trimmed V and J ends, which lost 1 base and 11 bases, there was a span of 14 bases. This CDR3 is 13 amino acids long. Germline CDR1 reads MGHDK; CDR2 reads SYGVNS.

The chain employs TRBV6-5 and TRBJ1-2; D is unresolved. CDR3 length equals 14 residues. Trimming shortened V by 2 bases and J by 2 bases, and 9 bases separated the two germline ends. From germline, CDR1 is MNHEY and CDR2 SVGAGI. This CDR3 reads CASSYQVVNYGYTF. The CDR3 region has the DNA TGTGCCAGCAGTTACCAGGTGGTGAACTATGGCTACACCTTC.

The V and J genes are TRBV10-3 and TRBJ1-2, with 8 bases lining up with TRBD1. With V trimmed by 2 bases and J by 7 bases, 6 bases remained unmatched. This CDR3 has 14 residues. CDR1 ENHRY and CDR2 SYGVKD come from the germline V gene. CDR3 amino acids: CAISERQGAGGYTF. CDR3 nucleotide sequence: TGTGCCATCAGTGAGCGGCAGGGGGCAGGTGGCTACACCTTC.

There are a few counts of this clone. V is TRBV11-2 and J is TRBJ2-5; 7 positions match TRBD1. The CDR3 length is 15 residues. The ends lost 5 bases at V and 2 bases at J; junction bases unmatched: 8. CDR1 and CDR2 (germline): SGHAT, FQNNGV. CDR3 sequence: CASSANRGRQETQYF. DNA for the CDR3: TGTGCCAGCAGCGCGAACAGGGGCAGGCAAGAGACCCAGTACTTC.

The chain recombines TRBV27 with TRBJ2-7; 8 bases are a match to TRBD2. The junction had 16 bases not matched to a gene; V was cut back by 6 bases and J by 3 bases. Germline V gene data show CDR1 as MNHEY and CDR2 as SMNVEV (reference sequence). This CDR3 is 17 amino acids long. CDR3 sequence (DNA): TGTGCCAGCAGAGGTTGGGAAGGTAGCGGGAACCACTACGAGCAGTACTTC. Protein product: CASRGWEGSGNHYEQYF.

The CDR3 DNA reads as TGTGCCAGCAGCAAAATAAGCGGGAGGGCTGACAATGAGCAGTTCTTC. The encoded protein is CASSKISGRADNEQFF. The chain joins TRBV5-4 to TRBJ2-1; the match to TRBD2 covers 10 bases. This CDR3 has 16 residues. The junction had 9 bases not matched to a gene; V was cut back by 4 bases and J by 5 bases. Germline V lookup: CDR1 SGHNT, CDR2 YYREEE (reference sequence).